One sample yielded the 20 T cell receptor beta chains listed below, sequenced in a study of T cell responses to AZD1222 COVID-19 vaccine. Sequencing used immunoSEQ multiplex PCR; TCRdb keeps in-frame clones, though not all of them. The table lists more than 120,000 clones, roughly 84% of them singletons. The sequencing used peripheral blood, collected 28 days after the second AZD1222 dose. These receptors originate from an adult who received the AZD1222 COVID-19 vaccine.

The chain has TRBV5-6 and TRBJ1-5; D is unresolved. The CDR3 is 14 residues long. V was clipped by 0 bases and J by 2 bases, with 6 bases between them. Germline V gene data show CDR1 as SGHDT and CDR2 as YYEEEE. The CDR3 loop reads CASSLGGGNQPQHF. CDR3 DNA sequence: TGTGCCAGCAGCTTGGGCGGTGGCAATCAGCCCCAGCATTTT.

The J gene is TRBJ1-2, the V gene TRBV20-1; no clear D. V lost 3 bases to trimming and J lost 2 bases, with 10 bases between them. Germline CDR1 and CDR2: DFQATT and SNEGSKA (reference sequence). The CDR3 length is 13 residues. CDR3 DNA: TGCAGTGCTAGTCAGGCTGAAAACTATGGCTACACCTTC. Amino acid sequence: CSASQAENYGYTF.

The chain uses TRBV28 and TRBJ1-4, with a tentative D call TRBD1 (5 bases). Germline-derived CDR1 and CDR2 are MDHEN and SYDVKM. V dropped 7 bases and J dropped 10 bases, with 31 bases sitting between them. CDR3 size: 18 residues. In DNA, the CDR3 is TGTGCCAGCATCGATCCCCTAGTAAGCAGGGCGGAGGGAGGAAAACTGTTTTTT. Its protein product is CASIDPLVSRAEGGKLFF.

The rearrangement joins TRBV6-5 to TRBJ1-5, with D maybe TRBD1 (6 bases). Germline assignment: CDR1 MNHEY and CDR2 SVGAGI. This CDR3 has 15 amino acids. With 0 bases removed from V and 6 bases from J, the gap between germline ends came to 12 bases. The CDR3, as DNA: TGTGCCAGCAGTTACTCTGCCCAGGGGAGTCAGCCCCAGCATTTT. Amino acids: CASSYSAQGSQPQHF.

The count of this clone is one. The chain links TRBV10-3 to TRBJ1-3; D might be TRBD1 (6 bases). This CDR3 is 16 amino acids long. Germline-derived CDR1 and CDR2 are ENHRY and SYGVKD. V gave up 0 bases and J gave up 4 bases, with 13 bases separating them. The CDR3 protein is CAISESAGVLGNTIYF. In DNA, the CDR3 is TGTGCCATCAGTGAGTCGGCAGGGGTGTTGGGAAACACCATATATTTT.

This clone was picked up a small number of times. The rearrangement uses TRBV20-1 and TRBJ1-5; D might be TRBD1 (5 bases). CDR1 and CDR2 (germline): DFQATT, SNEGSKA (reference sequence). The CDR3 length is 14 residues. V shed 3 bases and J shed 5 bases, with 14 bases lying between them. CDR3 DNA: TGCAGTGCTAGTACGGCAGGGTCAGATCAGCCCCAGCATTTT. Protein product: CSASTAGSDQPQHF.

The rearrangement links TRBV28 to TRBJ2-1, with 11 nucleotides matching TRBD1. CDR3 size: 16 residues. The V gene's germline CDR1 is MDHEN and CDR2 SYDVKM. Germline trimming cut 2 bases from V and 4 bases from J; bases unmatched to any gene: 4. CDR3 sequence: CASSLVGQGGYNEQFF. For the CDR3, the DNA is TGTGCCAGCAGTTTAGTGGGACAGGGGGGATACAATGAGCAGTTCTTC.

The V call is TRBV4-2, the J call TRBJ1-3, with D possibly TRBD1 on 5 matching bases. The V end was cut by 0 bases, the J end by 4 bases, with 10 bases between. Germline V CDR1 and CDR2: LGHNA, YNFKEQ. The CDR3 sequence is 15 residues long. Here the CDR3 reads CASSQDPGLGNTIYF. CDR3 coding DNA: TGTGCCAGCAGCCAAGACCCAGGGTTGGGAAACACCATATATTTT.

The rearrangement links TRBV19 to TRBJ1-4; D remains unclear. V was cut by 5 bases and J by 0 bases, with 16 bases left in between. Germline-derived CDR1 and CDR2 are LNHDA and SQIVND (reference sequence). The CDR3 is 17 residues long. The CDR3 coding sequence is TGTGCCAGTAGTCCATTCCATGACGCTGCAACTAATGAAAAACTGTTTTTT. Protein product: CASSPFHDAATNEKLFF.

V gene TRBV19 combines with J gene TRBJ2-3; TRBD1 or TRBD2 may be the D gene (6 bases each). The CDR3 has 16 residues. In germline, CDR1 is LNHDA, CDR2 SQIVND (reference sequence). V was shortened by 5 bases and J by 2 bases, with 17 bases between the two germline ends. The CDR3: CASSSPPGATTDTQYF. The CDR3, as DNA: TGTGCCAGTAGTTCTCCCCCGGGGGCGACCACAGATACGCAGTATTTT.

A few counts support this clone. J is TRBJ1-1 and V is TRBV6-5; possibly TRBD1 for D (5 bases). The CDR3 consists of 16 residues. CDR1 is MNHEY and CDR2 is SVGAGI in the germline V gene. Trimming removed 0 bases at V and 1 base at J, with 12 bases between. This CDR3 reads CASSYSSGGENTEAFF. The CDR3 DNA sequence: TGTGCCAGCAGTTACTCGTCGGGGGGGGAGAACACTGAAGCTTTCTTT.

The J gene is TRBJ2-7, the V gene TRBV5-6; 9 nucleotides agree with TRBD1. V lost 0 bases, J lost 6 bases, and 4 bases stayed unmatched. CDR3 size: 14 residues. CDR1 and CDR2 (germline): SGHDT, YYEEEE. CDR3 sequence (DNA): TGTGCCAGCAGCTTGGACAGGGGGCTCGGCGAGCAGTACTTC. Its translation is CASSLDRGLGEQYF.

DNA of the CDR3: TGTGCCAGCAGTAGGGGGCATCAGCCCCAGCATTTT. It is translated as CASSRGHQPQHF. V gene TRBV28 combines with J gene TRBJ1-5; 7 bases are shared with TRBD1. V lost 5 bases to trimming and J lost 5 bases; unmatched junction nucleotides: 0. This CDR3 spans 12 amino acids. Germline V gene data show CDR1 as MDHEN and CDR2 as SYDVKM.

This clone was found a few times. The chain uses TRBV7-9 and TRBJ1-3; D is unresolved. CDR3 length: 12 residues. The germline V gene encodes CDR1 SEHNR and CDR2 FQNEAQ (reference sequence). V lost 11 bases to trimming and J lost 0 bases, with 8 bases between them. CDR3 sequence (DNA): TGTGCCCTGGGAGGCTCTGGAAACACCATATATTTT. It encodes CALGGSGNTIYF.

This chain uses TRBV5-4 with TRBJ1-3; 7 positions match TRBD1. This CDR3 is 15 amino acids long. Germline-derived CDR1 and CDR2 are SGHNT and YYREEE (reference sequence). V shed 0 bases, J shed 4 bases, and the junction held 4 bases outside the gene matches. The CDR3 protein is CASSLEAGGGNTIYF. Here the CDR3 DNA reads TGTGCCAGCAGCTTGGAGGCAGGGGGAGGAAACACCATATATTTT.

CDR3 nucleotides: TGTGCCAGCCTCCCAGGGACAGGGGGCGGAGATACGCAGTATTTT. It translates to CASLPGTGGGDTQYF. The gene calls are TRBV9 and TRBJ2-3; 12 bases fit TRBD1. The V segment lost 7 bases and the J segment 5 bases; nucleotides outside the gene matches: 8. The CDR3 runs 15 residues. Germline CDR1 reads SGDLS; CDR2 reads YYNGEE.

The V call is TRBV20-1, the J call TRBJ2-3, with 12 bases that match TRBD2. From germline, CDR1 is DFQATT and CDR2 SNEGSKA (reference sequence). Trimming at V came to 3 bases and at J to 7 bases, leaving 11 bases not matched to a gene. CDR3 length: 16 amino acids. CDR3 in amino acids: CSASRWGGLAGYTQYF. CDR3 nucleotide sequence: TGCAGTGCTAGTAGATGGGGGGGACTAGCGGGCTATACGCAGTATTTT.

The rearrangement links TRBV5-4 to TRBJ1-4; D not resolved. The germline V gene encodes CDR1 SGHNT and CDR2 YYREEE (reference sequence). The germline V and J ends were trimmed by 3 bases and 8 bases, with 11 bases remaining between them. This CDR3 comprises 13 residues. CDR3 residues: CASSSKGEEKLFF. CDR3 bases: TGTGCCAGCAGCTCAAAGGGAGAAGAAAAACTGTTTTTT.

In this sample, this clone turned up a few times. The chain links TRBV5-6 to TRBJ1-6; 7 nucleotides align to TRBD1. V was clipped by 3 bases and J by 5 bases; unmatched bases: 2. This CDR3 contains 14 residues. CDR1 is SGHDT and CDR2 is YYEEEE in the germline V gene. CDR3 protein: CASSSGQDNSPLHF. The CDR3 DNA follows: TGTGCCAGCAGCTCCGGACAGGATAATTCACCCCTCCACTTT.

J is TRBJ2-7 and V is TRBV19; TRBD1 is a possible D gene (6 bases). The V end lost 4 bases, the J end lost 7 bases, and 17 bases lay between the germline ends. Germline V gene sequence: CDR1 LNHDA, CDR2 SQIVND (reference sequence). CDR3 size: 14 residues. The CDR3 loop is CASSKGQGPGEQYF. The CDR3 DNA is TGTGCCAGTAGTAAGGGGCAGGGGCCGGGGGAGCAGTACTTC.